This T cell receptor beta chain derives from a study of cytomegalovirus exposure and HLA in healthy donors. Clones were read by immunoSEQ multiplex PCR, and TCRdb kept only the in-frame ones, dropping some. The sample lists 45,000 to 65,000 clones; 85% to 95% were seen once. Comment on this clone: Its antigen is not known.

Study-wide findings and caveats: According to a subsequent analysis, TCR clusters from the first cohort were inclined to appear together in the roughly 120 validation repertoires.

V dropped 4 bases and J dropped 7; count of bases not matched to a gene: 7. The CDR3 is 14 residues long. CDR1 is SGHVS and CDR2 is FQNEAQ in the germline V gene. The clonotype originates from a young woman in good health and CMV-seropositive. The chain has TRBV7-8 and TRBJ1-2; 9 bases agree with TRBD1. The specimen was PBMCs. CDR3 DNA: TGTGCCAGCAGCTCACCACAGGGGGCCGTTGGCTACACCTTC. Translated, it gives CASSSPQGAVGYTF.